Each of the 29 T cell receptor beta chains below was sequenced from the same sample in a study of CD8 T cells in ankylosing spondylitis (dated by TCRdb to about 2017). The full study reports these points: A TCR beta motif of fewer than 10 highly homologous amino acid variants appeared characteristic of blood from ankylosing spondylitis patients.

Libraries were built with 5' RACE. The sequencer was an Illumina HiSeq 2500. TCRdb passed the public sequencing reads through fastp at Q25 and MiXCR, retaining productive beta sequences. Rows with one shared CDR3 protein collapse into an entry with the most common genes and DNA. This sample is represented by roughly 490,000 distinct CDR3 sequences; approximately 5% of them were singletons. The ten most abundant clones make up under 4.5% of the sample. Which antigens these TCRs recognize remains unknown. The sequenced sample consisted of blood, either unsorted or a sorted T cell fraction (not recorded which). Source of these receptors: a male donor with ankylosing spondylitis.

This clonotype was seen ten or more times. The J gene is TRBJ1-5, the V gene TRBV7-2, with D possibly matching TRBD1 (6 bases). Trimming removed 4 bases at V and 5 bases at J, with 15 bases between. Germline-derived CDR1 and CDR2 are SGHTA and FQGNSA. The length of the CDR3 is 15 residues. The CDR3 protein is CASSSHRAWDQPQHF. The CDR3 DNA is TGTGCCAGCAGCTCTCACAGGGCTTGGGATCAGCCCCAGCATTTT.

The chain combines TRBV6-2 or TRBV6-3 with TRBJ2-5, with D tentatively TRBD1 or TRBD2 (6 bases each). The CDR3 length is 13 residues. The germline V gene has CDR1 MNHEY and CDR2 SVGEGT. V was cut by 8 bases and J by 2 bases, with 12 bases left in between. CDR3 DNA sequence: TGTGCCAGCTGGGGGGCAAGTCAAGAGACCCAGTACTTC. Amino acids: CASWGASQETQYF.

This clonotype was seen ten or more times. The rearrangement joins TRBV28 to TRBJ1-5; 8 positions agree with TRBD1. The CDR3 loop spans 15 amino acids. Per germline, CDR1 MDHEN and CDR2 SYDVKM. V was pared by 6 bases and J by 3 bases, with 7 bases of the junction left unmatched. The CDR3 sequence is CASSWTGSDNQPQHF. In DNA form, the CDR3 reads TGTGCCAGCAGCTGGACAGGGAGCGACAATCAGCCCCAGCATTTT.

The chain is built from TRBV9 and TRBJ2-1; possibly TRBD1 for D (6 bases). The V gene's germline CDR1 is SGDLS and CDR2 YYNGEE. This CDR3 is 15 amino acids long. V lost 2 bases, J lost 3 bases, and 12 bases lay in between. The CDR3: CASSVNTGHYNEQFF. In nucleotides, the CDR3 is TGTGCCAGCAGCGTTAACACAGGGCACTACAATGAGCAGTTCTTC. Filled out from reference TRBV9 and TRBJ2-1, the complete variable domain reads DSGVTQTPKHLITATGQRVTLRCSPRSGDLSVYWYQQSLDQGLQFLIQYYNGEERAKGNILERFSAQQFPDLHSELNLSSLELGDSALYFCASSVNTGHYNEQFFGPGTRLTVL.

In this sample, this clonotype turned up many times. J is TRBJ1-3 and V is TRBV29-1; tentatively, D is TRBD1 (5 bases). Germline lookup yields CDR1 SQVTM and CDR2 ANQGSEA. This CDR3 is built from 14 residues. V was clipped by 4 bases and J by 4 bases, with 14 bases between them. CDR3 protein: CSVAGLLAGNTIYF. CDR3 DNA: TGCAGCGTTGCGGGGCTCCTAGCCGGAAACACCATATATTTT.

This clonotype has a count of ten or more. The chain couples TRBV7-2 to TRBJ2-3, with D unclear. The CDR3 covers 13 residues. Per germline, CDR1 SGHTA and CDR2 FQGNSA. V dropped 1 base and J dropped 5 bases, with 7 bases sitting between them. CDR3 in amino acids: CASSLVFGDTQYF. The CDR3 bases are TGTGCCAGCAGCTTAGTGTTTGGAGATACGCAGTATTTT.

This clonotype was detected ten times or more. The rearrangement joins TRBV7-3 to TRBJ1-2, with unresolved D. Germline V gene data show CDR1 as SGHTA and CDR2 as FQGTGA. The CDR3 runs to 14 residues. Trimming left V 1 base short and J 6 bases short, with 12 bases between. CDR3 in DNA: TGTGCCAGCAGCTTAAAACCCGACAACCATGGCTACACCTTC. This encodes CASSLKPDNHGYTF.

This clonotype was seen repeatedly, ten times or more. This chain connects TRBV7-8 to TRBJ2-1; 11 nucleotides line up with TRBD2. The length of the CDR3 is 17 residues. Trimming removed 1 base from V and 3 bases from J; junction bases left unmatched: 5. Per germline, CDR1 SGHVS and CDR2 FQNEAQ. This CDR3 is CASSLVGTSGLYNEQFF. In DNA form, the CDR3 reads TGTGCCAGCAGCTTAGTTGGGACTAGCGGCCTCTACAATGAGCAGTTCTTC.

This clonotype was counted ten times or more. This chain joins TRBV29-1 and TRBJ2-2; 8 nucleotides agree with TRBD1. Germline loops: CDR1 SQVTM, CDR2 ANQGSEA. J was trimmed by 1 base and V by 6 bases; bases with no gene match: 4. The CDR3 loop spans 14 amino acids. This CDR3 reads CSVPGQGNTGELFF. CDR3 DNA sequence: TGCAGCGTCCCTGGACAGGGGAACACCGGGGAGCTGTTTTTT.

This clonotype was observed at least ten times. V usage is TRBV5-1 and J usage is TRBJ2-1; 7 bases are a match to TRBD2. The V gene end was trimmed by 4 bases and the J gene end by 6 bases; junction bases not matched to a gene: 7. Per the germline V gene, CDR1 is SGHRS and CDR2 is YFSETQ. There are 14 residues in the CDR3. This chain's CDR3 is CASSPSTSPNEQFF. The CDR3 DNA reads TGCGCCAGCAGCCCCTCGACTAGCCCCAATGAGCAGTTCTTC.

This clonotype was picked up many times. This sequence joins TRBV7-8 and TRBJ1-2; TRBD1 is a possible D gene (5 bases). The CDR3 covers 14 residues. Germline V gene lookup returns CDR1 SGHVS and CDR2 FQNEAQ. Trimming removed 5 bases from V and 8 bases from J, with 18 bases in between. The CDR3 coding sequence is TGTGCCAGCAGCGCGGATCCCAGGGTGGACGGCTACACCTTC. This sequence encodes CASSADPRVDGYTF.

This clonotype was detected ten times or more. This chain uses TRBV20-1 with TRBJ1-2; TRBD1 matches 7 bases. V lost 4 bases to trimming and J lost 5 bases; unmatched junction nucleotides: 4. The CDR3 has 12 amino acids. Germline-derived CDR1 and CDR2 are DFQATT and SNEGSKA (reference sequence). CDR3 sequence (DNA): TGCAGTGCTAATCAGGGGGGTTATGGCTACACCTTC. Translation gives CSANQGGYGYTF.

This clonotype has only a few counts. The chain carries TRBV5-1 and TRBJ2-5; D might be TRBD1 (6 bases). CDR3 length: 14 residues. With 4 bases removed from V and 3 bases from J, the gap between germline ends came to 13 bases. Germline V gene lookup returns CDR1 SGHRS and CDR2 YFSETQ. The CDR3 sequence is CASSPRTAEETQYF. CDR3 bases: TGCGCCAGCAGCCCCCGGACAGCCGAAGAGACCCAGTACTTC.

The table lists this clonotype with many counts. The genes are TRBV4-3 and TRBJ2-5, with unresolved D. Trimming left V 0 bases short and J 4 bases short, with 6 bases between. The CDR3 is made up of 13 amino acids. CDR1 is LGHNA, CDR2 YSLEER, per germline. The CDR3: CASSQDVGETQYF. CDR3 sequence (DNA): TGCGCCAGCAGCCAAGACGTGGGAGAGACCCAGTACTTC.

This clonotype appeared many times. V gene TRBV28 combines with J gene TRBJ2-5, with D tentatively TRBD2 (6 bases). This CDR3 contains 15 residues. Germline V CDR1 and CDR2: MDHEN, SYDVKM. Trimming stripped 3 bases from V and 1 base from J, with 12 bases between. Here the CDR3 reads CASSFGGILQETQYF. The CDR3 DNA follows: TGTGCCAGCAGTTTTGGGGGGATCCTCCAAGAGACCCAGTACTTC.

This clonotype was found many times. V gene TRBV28 combines with J gene TRBJ1-1, with D possibly being TRBD1 (6 bases). There are 13 residues in the CDR3. Germline V gene lookup returns CDR1 MDHEN and CDR2 SYDVKM. Trimming left V 2 bases short and J 8 bases short, with 12 bases between. CDR3 nucleotide sequence: TGTGCCAGCAGTTTAGACAGGTATGCCGAAGCTTTCTTT. Encoded protein: CASSLDRYAEAFF. Variable domain in full (rest from reference TRBV28 and TRBJ1-1): DVKVTQSSRYLVKRTGEKVFLECVQDMDHENMFWYRQDPGLGLRLIYFSYDVKMKEKGDIPEGYSVSREKKERFSLILESASTNQTSMYLCASSLDRYAEAFFGQGTRLTVV.

This clonotype was detected ten times or more. The rearrangement links TRBV6-4 to TRBJ1-6; 8 nucleotides agree with TRBD1. Germline V gene data show CDR1 as MRHNA and CDR2 as SNTAGT. Trimming removed 5 bases from V and 9 bases from J; junction bases left unmatched: 21. The CDR3 has 19 residues. The CDR3 sequence: CASSPRVLAGTGSSSPLHF. Here the CDR3 DNA reads TGTGCCAGCAGTCCCAGGGTCCTTGCCGGGACAGGCTCAAGTTCACCCCTCCACTTT.

This clonotype was observed at least ten times. The chain is built from TRBV4-2 and TRBJ1-2; unclear D gene. From germline, CDR1 is LGHNA and CDR2 YNFKEQ. V dropped 2 bases and J dropped 5 bases, with 6 bases sitting between them. The CDR3 totals 12 residues. The CDR3 protein is CASSQKAYGYTF. CDR3 bases: TGTGCCAGCAGCCAAAAGGCATATGGCTACACCTTC.

This clonotype was seen repeatedly, ten times or more. The V call is TRBV12-3 or TRBV12-4, the J call TRBJ1-5; D remains ambiguous. This CDR3 is 16 amino acids long. V lost 6 bases, J lost 6 bases, and 21 bases lay in between. In DNA, the CDR3 is TGTGCCAGCAGCCCCGTGGGCAAAGGAGGTGGTCAGCCCCAGCATTTT. This gives the protein CASSPVGKGGGQPQHF.

This clonotype has a count of ten or more. The chain joins TRBV10-3 to TRBJ1-1, with 8 bases aligning to TRBD1. Germline V CDR1 and CDR2: ENHRY, SYGVKD. CDR3 length equals 15 residues. V trimming: 6 bases; J trimming: 1 base; junction bases outside the gene matches: 7. CDR3 sequence (DNA): TGTGCCATCAGGCCAGGGACAGGAGGGAACACTGAAGCTTTCTTT. This translates into CAIRPGTGGNTEAFF.

This clonotype occurred a few times. This sequence joins TRBV4-3 and TRBJ1-1, with a tentative D call TRBD1 (5 bases). This CDR3 has 15 residues. Germline V gene sequence: CDR1 LGHNA, CDR2 YSLEER. V lost 0 bases and J 8 bases, leaving 16 bases between the germline ends. In nucleotides, the CDR3 is TGCGCCAGCAGCCAAGATCGGGACCTACCGATCGAAGCTTTCTTT. It encodes CASSQDRDLPIEAFF.

This clonotype was seen many times. The chain carries TRBV20-1 and TRBJ1-2, with TRBD1 as a possible D gene (5 bases). This CDR3 is built from 14 residues. Trimming cost V 8 bases and J 2 bases, with 18 bases left between them. Germline-derived CDR1 and CDR2 are DFQATT and SNEGSKA (reference sequence). The CDR3 coding sequence is TGCAGTACAGACCCCGGAGGGGTAAACTATGGCTACACCTTC. Translation: CSTDPGGVNYGYTF.

This clonotype was observed many times. The chain combines TRBV7-2 with TRBJ1-2; D possibly corresponds to TRBD1 (5 bases). The V and J ends lost 5 bases and 0 bases respectively, with 13 bases between them. CDR3 length equals 15 residues. Germline V lookup: CDR1 SGHTA, CDR2 FQGNSA. The chain's CDR3 is CASSPIDRPNYGYTF. In DNA, the CDR3 is TGTGCCAGCAGCCCTATTGACAGACCTAACTATGGCTACACCTTC.

This clonotype was counted ten times or more. The V gene is TRBV9, the J gene TRBJ2-2, with 8 bases that match TRBD2. J lost 8 bases, V lost 2 bases, and 8 bases had no gene match. In germline, CDR1 is SGDLS, CDR2 YYNGEE. The CDR3 extends over 15 amino acids. CDR3 bases: TGTGCCAGCAGCGTCGCCGGGACTAGTGAGGGGGAGCTGTTTTTT. This sequence encodes CASSVAGTSEGELFF. The entire variable domain, with the rest obtained from reference TRBV9 and TRBJ2-2, is as follows: DSGVTQTPKHLITATGQRVTLRCSPRSGDLSVYWYQQSLDQGLQFLIQYYNGEERAKGNILERFSAQQFPDLHSELNLSSLELGDSALYFCASSVAGTSEGELFFGEGSRLTVL.

This clonotype was seen a few times. The gene calls are TRBV6-6 and TRBJ1-5, with D unresolved. Germline V gives CDR1 MNHNY, CDR2 SVGAGI (reference sequence). The CDR3 length is 13 residues. V lost 7 bases to trimming and J lost 3 bases, with 10 bases between them. DNA of the CDR3: TGTGCCAGCAAAAAGGGAGTCAATCAGCCCCAGCATTTT. Amino acid sequence: CASKKGVNQPQHF.

This clonotype was counted at least ten times. The rearrangement joins TRBV29-1 to TRBJ1-1; D uncertain. The V and J ends lost 3 bases and 3 bases respectively, with 8 bases between them. CDR3 length equals 12 residues. Germline CDR1 is SQVTM and CDR2 is ANQGSEA. The chain's CDR3 is CSVDRSDTEAFF. CDR3 sequence (DNA): TGCAGCGTTGACCGGAGCGACACTGAAGCTTTCTTT. Full variable domain (missing parts from reference TRBV29-1 and TRBJ1-1): SAVISQKPSRDICQRGTSLTIQCQVDSQVTMMFWYRQQPGQSLTLIATANQGSEATYESGFVIDKFPISRPNLTFSTLTVSNMSPEDSSIYLCSVDRSDTEAFFGQGTRLTVV.

This clonotype was counted between two and nine times. V usage is TRBV6-2 or TRBV6-3 and J usage is TRBJ2-7; D gene unclear. The CDR3 runs to 14 residues. Looked up from germline, CDR1 is MNHEY and CDR2 is SVGEGT. Trimming removed 6 bases from V and 3 bases from J, with 15 bases in between. The CDR3 DNA is TGTGCCAGCAGCCTACATCCCGTGCTCTACGAGCAGTACTTC. Encoded protein: CASSLHPVLYEQYF.

This clonotype was detected many times. CDR3 in amino acids: CSARRTGYNYGYTF. In nucleotides, the CDR3 is TGCAGTGCTAGACGGACAGGGTATAACTATGGCTACACCTTC. The chain couples TRBV20-1 to TRBJ1-2; 8 bases align to TRBD1. CDR1 is DFQATT and CDR2 is SNEGSKA in the germline V gene (reference sequence). This CDR3 region has 14 residues. V lost 2 bases, J lost 1 base, and 3 bases stayed unmatched.

Ten or more counts support this clonotype. V is TRBV7-2 and J is TRBJ2-7, with D unresolved. V was trimmed by 5 bases and J by 5 bases, leaving 16 bases between them. Germline CDR1 and CDR2: SGHTA and FQGNSA. The CDR3 loop spans 14 amino acids. Here the CDR3 reads CASSGLGGRDEQYF. CDR3 DNA sequence: TGTGCCAGCAGCGGCCTGGGTGGCCGAGACGAGCAGTACTTC.